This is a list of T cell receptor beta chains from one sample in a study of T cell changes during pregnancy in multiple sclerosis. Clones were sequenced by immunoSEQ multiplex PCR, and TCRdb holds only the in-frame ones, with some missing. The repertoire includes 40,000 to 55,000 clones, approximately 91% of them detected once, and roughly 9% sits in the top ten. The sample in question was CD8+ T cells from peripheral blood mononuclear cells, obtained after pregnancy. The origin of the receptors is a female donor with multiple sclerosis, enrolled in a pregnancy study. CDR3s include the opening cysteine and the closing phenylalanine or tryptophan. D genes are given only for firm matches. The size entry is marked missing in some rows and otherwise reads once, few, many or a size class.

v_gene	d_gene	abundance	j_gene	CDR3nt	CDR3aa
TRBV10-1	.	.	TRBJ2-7	TGCGCCAGCAGTGGGCCCAACTACGAGCAGTACTTC	CASSGPNYEQYF
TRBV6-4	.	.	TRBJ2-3	TGTGCCAGCAGGCGAGACAGGGACTTAACAGATACGCAGTATTTT	CASRRDRDLTDTQYF
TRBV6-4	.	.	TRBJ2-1	TGTGCCAGCAGTGACTCGGAGTCCTCCGAGCAGTTCTTC	CASSDSESSEQFF
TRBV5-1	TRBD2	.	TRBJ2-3	TGCGCCAGCAGCTTGTCTAGCGGGGCGGGCACAGATACGCAGTATTTT	CASSLSSGAGTDTQYF
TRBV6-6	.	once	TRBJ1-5	TGTGCCAGCAGTGGTCTGACAGAAACCAATCAGCCCCAGCATTTT	CASSGLTETNQPQHF
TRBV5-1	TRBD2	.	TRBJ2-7	TGCGCCAGCAGCTTGGCCGGGGGGGGCCCCAACGAGCAGTACTTC	CASSLAGGGPNEQYF
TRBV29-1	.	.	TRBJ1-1	TGCAGCGTTGGGGTCAGGGGTGAAGCTTTCTTT	CSVGVRGEAFF
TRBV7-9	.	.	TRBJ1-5	TGTGCCAGCAGCCAAGGGACACCTCAGCCCCAGCATTTT	CASSQGTPQPQHF
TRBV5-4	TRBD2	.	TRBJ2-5	TGTGCCAGCAGTCCTAGCGGGGGAGGGAAGACCCAGTACTTC	CASSPSGGGKTQYF
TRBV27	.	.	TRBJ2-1	TGTGCCAGCAGTTTAGGGGCGACAAACAATGAGCAGTTCTTC	CASSLGATNNEQFF
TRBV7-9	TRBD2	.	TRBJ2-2	TGTGCCAGCAGCCAGACTAGCGGGATTGTCGGGGAGCTGTTTTTT	CASSQTSGIVGELFF
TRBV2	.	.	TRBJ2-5	TGTGCCAGCACCCGGGTAGGGGCGACTGAGACCCAGTACTTC	CASTRVGATETQYF
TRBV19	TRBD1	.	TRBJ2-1	TGTGCCAGTAGTCCTACAGGGGGTGTAAGTGAGCAGTTCTTC	CASSPTGGVSEQFF
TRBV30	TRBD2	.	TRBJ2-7	TGTGCCTGGAGTGTAAGGGAACTAGCGGGAGGATTCTACGAGCAGTACTTC	CAWSVRELAGGFYEQYF
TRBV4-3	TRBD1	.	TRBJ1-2	TGCGCCAGCAGCCAAGATGTGGGGCAGGGGGAAGGCTACACCTTC	CASSQDVGQGEGYTF
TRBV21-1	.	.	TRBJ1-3	TGTGCCAGCAGCAAAGGGGAGGGGGTTGGAAACACCATATATTTT	CASSKGEGVGNTIYF
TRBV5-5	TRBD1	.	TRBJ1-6	TGTGCCAGCAGCACCCGACAGGGCTCCTATAATTCACCCCTCCACTTT	CASSTRQGSYNSPLHF
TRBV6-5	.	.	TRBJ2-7	TGTGCCAGCAGTTACTCGTTGGCAGGGCCCTACGAGCAGTACTTC	CASSYSLAGPYEQYF
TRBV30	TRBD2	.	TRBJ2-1	TGTGCCTGGAGTAGCGGGAGGGGCTACAATGAGCAGTTCTTC	CAWSSGRGYNEQFF
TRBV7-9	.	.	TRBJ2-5	TGTGCCAGCGGGGGGATGGGAGAGACCCAGTACTTC	CASGGMGETQYF
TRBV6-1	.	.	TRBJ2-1	TGTGCCAGCAGAGGGCTAGCCGGCAATGAGCAGTTCTTC	CASRGLAGNEQFF
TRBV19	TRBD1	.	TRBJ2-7	TGTGCCAGTAGTTCTGGGACAGGGAGCTACGAGCAGTACTTC	CASSSGTGSYEQYF
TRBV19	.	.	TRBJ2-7	TGTGCCAGTAGTACGACAGGCTGGGGCTACTACGAGCAGTACTTC	CASSTTGWGYYEQYF
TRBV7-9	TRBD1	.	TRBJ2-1	TGTGCCAGCAGCAAACAACTAACAGGGGGTTTGAGAGATGAGCAGTTCTTC	CASSKQLTGGLRDEQFF
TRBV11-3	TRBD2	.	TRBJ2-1	TGTGCCAGCAGCATTAGCGGGAGGGCCTTAGTGAATGAGCAGTTCTTC	CASSISGRALVNEQFF
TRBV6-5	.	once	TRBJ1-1	TGTGCCAGCAGTTACGTGGGGGGGGACACTGAAGCTTTCTTT	CASSYVGGDTEAFF
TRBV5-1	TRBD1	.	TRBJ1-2	TGCGCCAGCAGCGTGGGACAGGGCCACTATGGCTACACCTTC	CASSVGQGHYGYTF
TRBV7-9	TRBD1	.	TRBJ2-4	TGTGCCAGCAGCTTAGCGCAGGGACAGAAAAACATTCAGTACTTC	CASSLAQGQKNIQYF
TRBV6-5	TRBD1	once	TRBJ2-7	TGTGCCAGCAGTTACGGTGGGACAGCCTACGAGCAGTACTTC	CASSYGGTAYEQYF
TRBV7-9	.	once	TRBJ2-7	TGTGCCAGCAGCCCGACAGGAAGCGAGCAGTACTTC	CASSPTGSEQYF
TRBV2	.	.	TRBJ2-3	TGTGCCAGCAGTGTGCGGGACGGCACAGATACGCAGTATTTT	CASSVRDGTDTQYF
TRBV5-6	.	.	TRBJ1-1	TGTGCCAGCAGCGGGTGGCAGGGGTTCATGAACACTGAAGCTTTCTTT	CASSGWQGFMNTEAFF
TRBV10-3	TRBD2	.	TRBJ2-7	TGTGCCATCAACGTGGCAGCGGGGGGGCCCGACGAGCAGTACTTC	CAINVAAGGPDEQYF
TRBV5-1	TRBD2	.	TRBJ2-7	TGCGCCAGCAGCTTGGCAAGGGGACTAGCGGGAGACGAGCAGTACTTC	CASSLARGLAGDEQYF
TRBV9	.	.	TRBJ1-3	TGTGCCAGCAGCGTAGCGGTCTCTGGAAACACCATATATTTT	CASSVAVSGNTIYF
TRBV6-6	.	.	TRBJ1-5	TGTGCCAGCAGTTCCGACTCCTCAGGGGTAGCCCAGCCCCAGCATTTT	CASSSDSSGVAQPQHF
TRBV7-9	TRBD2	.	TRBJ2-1	TGTGCCAGCAGCTTAGTTAACGGACTAGCGGGTGAGCAGTTCTTC	CASSLVNGLAGEQFF
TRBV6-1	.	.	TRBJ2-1	TGTGCCAGCAGTGCTGGGAGGAACCCCTACAATGAGCAGTTCTTC	CASSAGRNPYNEQFF
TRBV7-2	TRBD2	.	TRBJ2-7	TGTGCCAGCAGCTTCGCAGCTCTAGCGGGAGGGCCCTACGAGCAGTACTTC	CASSFAALAGGPYEQYF
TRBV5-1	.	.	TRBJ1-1	TGCGCCAGCAGCTTGTACAGGGTGGGCAACACTGAAGCTTTCTTT	CASSLYRVGNTEAFF
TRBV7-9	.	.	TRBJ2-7	TGTGCCAGCAGCTTAGCGGAGTACGAGCAGTACTTC	CASSLAEYEQYF
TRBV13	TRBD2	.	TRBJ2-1	TGTGCCAGCAGCCAGGGGACTAGCGGGATTAGGTTCTTC	CASSQGTSGIRFF
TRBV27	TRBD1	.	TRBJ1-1	TGTGCCAGCAGTTTAACTCAGGGGACAGGCGACATGAACACTGAAGCTTTCTTT	CASSLTQGTGDMNTEAFF
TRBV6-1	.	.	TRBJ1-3	TGTGCCAGCAGTGAAGAAAACTACTCTGGAAACACCATATATTTT	CASSEENYSGNTIYF
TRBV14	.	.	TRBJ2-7	TGTGCCAGCAGCCCCCCGGGGAGTCACGAGCAGTACTTC	CASSPPGSHEQYF
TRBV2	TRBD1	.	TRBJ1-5	TGTGCCAGCAGTGAACCAGACAGGGGTAATCAGCCCCAGCATTTT	CASSEPDRGNQPQHF
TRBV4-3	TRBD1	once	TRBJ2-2	TGCGCCAGCAGCCAGCTACTGGCCGAAACAGGGGCCGGGGAGCTGTTTTTT	CASSQLLAETGAGELFF
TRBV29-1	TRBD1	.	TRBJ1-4	TGCAGCGTTAGGACAGGTTTAAATGAAAAACTGTTTTTT	CSVRTGLNEKLFF
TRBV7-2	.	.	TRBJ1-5	TGTGCCAGCAGCTCGGGACTGAGCAATCAGCCCCAGCATTTT	CASSSGLSNQPQHF
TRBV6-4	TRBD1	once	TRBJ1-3	TGTGCCAGCAGTCCGACAGGGGTAGGAGAAGGAAACACCATATATTTT	CASSPTGVGEGNTIYF
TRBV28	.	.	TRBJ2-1	TGTGCCAGCAGTTTCCGTCCGGGGAATGAGCAGTTCTTC	CASSFRPGNEQFF
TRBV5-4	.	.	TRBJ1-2	TGTGCCAGCAGCTTTCATGGAGGGGTGAATGGCTACACCTTC	CASSFHGGVNGYTF
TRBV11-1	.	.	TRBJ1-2	TGTGCCAGCAGCCCAGGTACCTGGGGGCCCTCAGGCTACACCTTC	CASSPGTWGPSGYTF
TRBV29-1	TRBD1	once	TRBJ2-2	TGCAGCGTTAAAAACAGGGGGTTGGGCACCGGGGAGCTGTTTTTT	CSVKNRGLGTGELFF
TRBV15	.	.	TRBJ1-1	TGTGCCACCAGCAGTCTAGGTGGGGCGATCAACACTGAAGCTTTCTTT	CATSSLGGAINTEAFF
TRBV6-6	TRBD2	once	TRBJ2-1	TGTGCCAGCCAACTAGCGGGACACTACAATGAGCAGTTCTTC	CASQLAGHYNEQFF
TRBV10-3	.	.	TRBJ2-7	TGTGCCATCAGTGATGAGGTCACTGGAGGGTCCTACGAGCAGTACTTC	CAISDEVTGGSYEQYF
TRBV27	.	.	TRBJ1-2	TGTGCCAGCAGTCCGGACATTTATGGCTACACCTTC	CASSPDIYGYTF